The 29 T cell receptor beta chains below all came from one sample that was sequenced in a study of PD-1 blockade in mismatch repair-deficient tumors. Sequencing was performed with immunoSEQ multiplex PCR; in TCRdb, only in-frame clones are kept and a portion is missing. This table holds around 39,000 clones, approximately 88% found once. The specimen comprised PBMCs, sampled roughly nine months after starting pembrolizumab. These receptors all stem from an adult with mismatch repair-deficient cancer.

CDR3 protein: CASHRTINEQFF. The CDR3 nucleotides are TGTGCCAGCCACCGGACTATCAATGAGCAGTTCTTC. This chain joins TRBV6-5 and TRBJ2-1; D is perhaps TRBD2 (6 bases). The CDR3 loop spans 12 amino acids. CDR1 is MNHEY and CDR2 is SVGAGI in the germline V gene. Trimming shortened V by 8 bases and J by 6 bases, and 11 bases separated the two germline ends.

The V gene is TRBV11-3, the J gene TRBJ2-1, with 8 bases fitting TRBD2. Trimming at V came to 4 bases and at J to 6 bases, leaving 5 bases not matched to a gene. This CDR3 comprises 14 residues. The germline CDR1 and CDR2 sequences are SGHNT and YENEEA. The CDR3 sequence is CASSSERESNEQFF. The CDR3 DNA is TGTGCCAGCAGCTCAGAGCGGGAGTCCAATGAGCAGTTCTTC.

This clone was detected a few times. The CDR3 is CASSSPGQGAYEQYF. The CDR3 DNA reads as TGTGCCAGCAGTTCCCCGGGACAGGGGGCCTACGAGCAGTACTTC. V and J are TRBV28 and TRBJ2-7; 11 nucleotides agree with TRBD1. CDR3 length: 15 residues. After removal of 4 bases from V and 2 bases from J, the junction contained 4 bases not matched to a gene. CDR1 is MDHEN, CDR2 SYDVKM, per germline.

In this sample, this clone is medium-sized. The V and J genes are TRBV30 and TRBJ2-7; 12 bases agree with TRBD2. The germline CDR1 and CDR2 sequences are GTSNPN and SVGIG (reference sequence). The CDR3 covers 14 residues. Germline trimming cut 3 bases from V and 6 bases from J; bases unmatched to any gene: 6. CDR3 nucleotide sequence: TGTGCCTGGAGCCCACCGGGACTAGCGGGCGAGCAGTACTTC. Translation gives CAWSPPGLAGEQYF.

The V gene is TRBV28, the J gene TRBJ1-1, with no clear D. The CDR3 totals 15 residues. CDR1 is MDHEN, CDR2 SYDVKM, per germline. V was shortened by 8 bases and J by 1 base, with 17 bases between the two germline ends. The CDR3 region is CASWIRQEWNTEAFF. The CDR3, as DNA: TGTGCCAGCTGGATAAGACAAGAATGGAACACTGAAGCTTTCTTT.

V usage is TRBV2 and J usage is TRBJ1-1; D is uncertain. CDR3 length equals 14 residues. V dropped 3 bases and J dropped 2 bases, with 10 bases sitting between them. In germline, CDR1 is SNHLY, CDR2 FYNNEI. CDR3 in amino acids: CASSDLGVNTEAFF. The CDR3 DNA sequence: TGTGCCAGCAGTGATTTGGGAGTTAACACTGAAGCTTTCTTT.

V usage is TRBV5-1 and J usage is TRBJ2-1; D may be TRBD2 (6 bases). This CDR3 contains 16 residues. V was trimmed by 1 base and J by 0 bases, leaving 11 bases between them. Germline V CDR1 and CDR2: SGHRS, YFSETQ. This CDR3 reads CASSLNSGLSYNEQFF. In DNA, the CDR3 is TGCGCCAGCAGCTTGAATAGCGGACTCTCCTACAATGAGCAGTTCTTC.

This clone occurred a few times. The V gene is TRBV5-1, the J gene TRBJ2-7; tentatively, D is TRBD2 (5 bases). Germline V lookup: CDR1 SGHRS, CDR2 YFSETQ. Trimming pared 4 bases from V and 6 bases from J, leaving 14 bases between. The CDR3 loop spans 13 amino acids. The CDR3 loop is CASSPERVGEQYF. The CDR3 DNA follows: TGCGCCAGCAGCCCCGAGAGGGTTGGCGAGCAGTACTTC.

The chain employs TRBV5-1 and TRBJ1-1; D gene uncertain. Trimming took off 4 bases at V and 1 base at J, with 11 bases between the two ends. Germline V lookup: CDR1 SGHRS, CDR2 YFSETQ. The CDR3 has 14 amino acids. In nucleotides, the CDR3 is TGCGCCAGCAGCCCTATCCCTGGGAACACTGAAGCTTTCTTT. Translating it yields CASSPIPGNTEAFF.

This clone was detected only a few times. The J gene is TRBJ2-7, the V gene TRBV11-2; the D gene is possibly TRBD2 (6 bases). Germline V gene data show CDR1 as SGHAT and CDR2 as FQNNGV. The CDR3 totals 15 residues. Trimming removed 0 bases at V and 6 bases at J, with 15 bases between. CDR3 nucleotides: TGTGCCAGCAGCTTAGATAGGGCGCGGGATGGCGAGCAGTACTTC. Encoded protein: CASSLDRARDGEQYF.

This chain uses TRBV28 with TRBJ1-1, with D perhaps TRBD1 (6 bases). With 7 bases removed from V and 11 bases from J, the gap between germline ends came to 17 bases. This CDR3 has 12 amino acids. Germline CDR1 is MDHEN and CDR2 is SYDVKM. The CDR3 is CASTLGGLDAFF. Written as DNA, the CDR3 is TGTGCCAGCACCCTAGGGGGTTTGGATGCTTTCTTT.

The chain carries TRBV1 and TRBJ2-2; TRBD2, the table's D call, was not compared with the DNA. TRBV1 is annotated as a pseudogene. The CDR3 has 15 amino acids. The CDR3 is CTSSRTSLNTGELFF. The CDR3 DNA sequence: TGCACCAGCAGCCGAACTAGCCTAAACACCGGGGAGCTGTTTTTT.

This clone was counted once. The genes are TRBV19 and TRBJ1-1, with TRBD1 as a possible D gene (5 bases). This CDR3 comprises 14 residues. V was clipped by 3 bases and J by 11 bases, with 19 bases between them. Germline CDR1 LNHDA, CDR2 SQIVND (reference sequence). In DNA form, the CDR3 reads TGTGCCAGTAGTATCCAGGGTTCGGTGGTTCTGGCTTTCTTT. Protein sequence: CASSIQGSVVLAFF.

The chain uses TRBV12-2 and TRBJ2-1; the D segment call TRBD2 is taken from the table without a DNA check. TRBV12-2 constitutes a pseudogene. The CDR3 loop spans 18 amino acids. DNA for the CDR3: TGTGCAAGTCGCTCCGGGGTGGGACTAGCGGGAGGGCTCGATGAGCAGTTCTTC. Amino acid sequence: CASRSGVGLAGGLDEQFF.

The rearrangement uses TRBV13 and TRBJ2-3, with a possible D match to TRBD2 (6 bases). CDR1 is PRHDT and CDR2 is FYEKMQ in the germline V gene (reference sequence). This CDR3 comprises 16 residues. Trimming took off 0 bases at V and 3 bases at J, with 13 bases between the two ends. The CDR3 is CASSLGGGPWTDTQYF. DNA for the CDR3: TGTGCCAGCAGCTTAGGCGGGGGACCCTGGACAGATACGCAGTATTTT.

This CDR3 is CASSLLSGSSYEQYF. CDR3 bases: TGTGCCAGCAGTTTGTTGAGCGGAAGCTCCTACGAGCAGTACTTC. V gene TRBV28 combines with J gene TRBJ2-7; D is possibly TRBD2 (5 bases). Germline CDR1 MDHEN, CDR2 SYDVKM. V dropped 3 bases and J dropped 0 bases, with 12 bases sitting between them. CDR3 length: 15 amino acids.

This chain links TRBV7-7 with TRBJ2-5; 7 bases fit TRBD1. V shed 2 bases and J 4 bases; nucleotides not matched to a gene: 1. The germline CDR1 and CDR2 sequences are SSHAT and FNYEAQ (reference sequence). This CDR3 contains 13 residues. CDR3 amino acids: CASSLRGRETQYF. CDR3 sequence (DNA): TGTGCCAGCAGCTTAAGGGGGCGAGAGACCCAGTACTTC.

The rearrangement uses TRBV2 and TRBJ2-1; TRBD1 matches 7 bases. V lost 6 bases and J lost 6; bases outside the gene matches: 8. Looked up from germline, CDR1 is SNHLY and CDR2 is FYNNEI. This CDR3 spans 14 amino acids. This CDR3 reads CASSDNRDSNEQFF. CDR3 bases: TGTGCCAGCAGCGACAACCGGGACAGCAATGAGCAGTTCTTC. The complete variable domain, with remaining parts taken from reference TRBV2 and TRBJ2-1, reads EPEVTQTPSHQVTQMGQEVILRCVPISNHLYFYWYRQILGQKVEFLVSFYNNEISEKSEIFDDQFSVERPDGSNFTLKIRSTKLEDSAMYFCASSDNRDSNEQFFGPGTRLTVL.

V gene TRBV2 combines with J gene TRBJ2-7; a possible D gene is TRBD1 (6 bases). Germline-derived CDR1 and CDR2 are SNHLY and FYNNEI. This CDR3 comprises 13 residues. Between the trimmed V and J ends, which lost 6 bases and 7 bases, there was a span of 16 bases. CDR3 coding DNA: TGTGCCAGCAGAAGGGACACTACGGGGGAGCAGTACTTC. The encoded protein is CASRRDTTGEQYF.

This chain joins TRBV27 and TRBJ2-7; possible D gene TRBD1, 5 bases. In germline, CDR1 is MNHEY, CDR2 SMNVEV (reference sequence). Trimming took off 1 base at V and 5 bases at J, with 12 bases between the two ends. CDR3 length equals 14 residues. CDR3 bases: TGTGCCAGCAGTTTATTGGCAGGGTCCCACGAGCAGTACTTC. Protein product: CASSLLAGSHEQYF.

The chain has TRBV29-1 and TRBJ2-1; 7 bases fit TRBD1. There are 14 residues in the CDR3. The germline V gene has CDR1 SQVTM and CDR2 ANQGSEA. J was trimmed by 4 bases and V by 4 bases; bases with no gene match: 7. As DNA, the CDR3 is TGCAGCGTTGCGGGACAGCCCTTGTACAATGAGCAGTTCTTC. This gives the protein CSVAGQPLYNEQFF.

The V and J genes are TRBV5-6 and TRBJ1-5, with a tentative D call TRBD1 (5 bases). Germline-derived CDR1 and CDR2 are SGHDT and YYEEEE. Between the trimmed V and J ends, which lost 6 bases and 6 bases, there was a span of 10 bases. CDR3 length equals 12 residues. CDR3 region: CASTQGFQPQHF. In nucleotides, the CDR3 is TGTGCCAGCACCCAGGGATTTCAGCCCCAGCATTTT.

The V and J genes are TRBV5-4 and TRBJ1-1; D is undetermined. The germline V gene has CDR1 SGHNT and CDR2 YYREEE (reference sequence). Trimming took off 0 bases at V and 10 bases at J, with 13 bases between the two ends. CDR3 length: 13 residues. CDR3 DNA sequence: TGTGCCAGCAGCTTGGTTCAGGAAAAAAGAGCTTTCTTT. This gives the protein CASSLVQEKRAFF.

The CDR3 here is CASSLGAATNEKLFF. Here the CDR3 DNA reads TGCGCCAGCAGCTTGGGGGCAGCAACTAATGAAAAACTGTTTTTT. The chain combines TRBV5-1 with TRBJ1-4; D not resolved. The CDR3 totals 15 residues. The V and J ends lost 0 bases and 0 bases respectively, with 6 bases between them. CDR1 is SGHRS, CDR2 YFSETQ, per germline. Complete variable domain (other parts from reference TRBV5-1 and TRBJ1-4): KAGVTQTPRYLIKTRGQQVTLSCSPISGHRSVSWYQQTPGQGLQFLFEYFSETQRNKGNFPGRFSGRQFSNSRSEMNVSTLELGDSALYLCASSLGAATNEKLFFGSGTQLSVL.

The rearrangement joins TRBV7-3 to TRBJ1-3; TRBD1 matches 10 bases. The CDR3 sequence is 14 residues long. Germline loops: CDR1 SGHTA, CDR2 FQGTGA. V lost 2 bases, J lost 14 bases, and 9 bases stayed unmatched. The CDR3 bases are TGTGCCAGCAGCTTAGGGGGACAGGGGAGCCATCTATATTTT. Amino acid sequence: CASSLGGQGSHLYF. Based on the CDR3 plus reference TRBV7-3 and TRBJ1-3, the full variable domain is GAGVSQTPSNKVTEKGKYVELRCDPISGHTALYWYRQSLGQGPEFLIYFQGTGAADDSGLPNDRFFAVRPEGSVSTLKIQRTERGDSAVYLCASSLGGQGSHLYFGEGSWLTVV.

This sequence joins TRBV6-5 and TRBJ1-2; 9 positions match TRBD1. This CDR3 region has 15 residues. J lost 7 bases, V lost 0 bases, and 6 bases had no gene match. Per the germline V gene, CDR1 is MNHEY and CDR2 is SVGAGI. The CDR3 nucleotides are TGTGCCAGCAGTTACTCAGGGGGACAGGGCCGTGGCTACACCTTC. Encoded protein: CASSYSGGQGRGYTF.

The chain recombines TRBV6-5 with TRBJ2-3; D uncertain. Germline CDR1 MNHEY, CDR2 SVGAGI. This CDR3 is 14 amino acids long. Trimming shortened V by 0 bases and J by 6 bases, and 10 bases separated the two germline ends. This CDR3 reads CASSYSQAQDTQYF. CDR3 sequence (DNA): TGTGCCAGCAGTTACTCTCAGGCCCAGGATACGCAGTATTTT.

The V and J genes are TRBV28 and TRBJ1-2; TRBD1 matches 10 bases. The germline gives CDR1 MDHEN, CDR2 SYDVKM. The CDR3 totals 14 residues. V gave up 6 bases and J gave up 10 bases; unmatched junction bases: 11. The DNA for the CDR3 is TGTGCCAGCAGCCCTCCGGGACAGGGGATAAACTACACCTTC. It yields the protein CASSPPGQGINYTF.

The CDR3 DNA reads TGTGCCAGCAGTTACGGGTGGGTCAGGGGAGAAGCTTTCTTT. It yields the protein CASSYGWVRGEAFF. V usage is TRBV6-5 and J usage is TRBJ1-1, with D tentatively TRBD1 (6 bases). This CDR3 has 14 amino acids. CDR1 MNHEY and CDR2 SVGAGI come from the germline V gene. Trimming left V 2 bases short and J 8 bases short, with 15 bases between.